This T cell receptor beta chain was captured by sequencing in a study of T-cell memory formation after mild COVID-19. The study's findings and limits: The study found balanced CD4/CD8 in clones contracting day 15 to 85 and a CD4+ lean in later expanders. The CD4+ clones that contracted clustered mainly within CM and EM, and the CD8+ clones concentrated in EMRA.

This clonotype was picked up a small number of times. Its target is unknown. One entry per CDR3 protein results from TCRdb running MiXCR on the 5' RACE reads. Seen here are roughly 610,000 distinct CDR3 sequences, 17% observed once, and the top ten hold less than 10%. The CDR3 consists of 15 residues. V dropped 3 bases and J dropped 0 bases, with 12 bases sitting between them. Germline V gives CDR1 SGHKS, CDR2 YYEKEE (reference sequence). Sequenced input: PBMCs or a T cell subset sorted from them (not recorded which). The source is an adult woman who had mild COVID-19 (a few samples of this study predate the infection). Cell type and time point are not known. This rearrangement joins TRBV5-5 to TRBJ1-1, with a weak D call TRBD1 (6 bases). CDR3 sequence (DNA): TGTGCCAGCAGCTGGGGACATTCCATGAACACTGAAGCTTTCTTT. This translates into CASSWGHSMNTEAFF.